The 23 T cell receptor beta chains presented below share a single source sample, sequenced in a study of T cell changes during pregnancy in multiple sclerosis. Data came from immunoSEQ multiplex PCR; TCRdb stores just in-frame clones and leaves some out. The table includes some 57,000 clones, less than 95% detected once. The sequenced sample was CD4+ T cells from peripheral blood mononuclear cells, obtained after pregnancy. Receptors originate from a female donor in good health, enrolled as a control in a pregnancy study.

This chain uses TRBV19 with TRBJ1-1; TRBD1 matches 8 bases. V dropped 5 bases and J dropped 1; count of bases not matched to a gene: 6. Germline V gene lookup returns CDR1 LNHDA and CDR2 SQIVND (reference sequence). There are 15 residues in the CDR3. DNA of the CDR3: TGTGCCAGTAGTTCCTGGACAGGGCGGAACACTGAAGCTTTCTTT. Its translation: CASSSWTGRNTEAFF.

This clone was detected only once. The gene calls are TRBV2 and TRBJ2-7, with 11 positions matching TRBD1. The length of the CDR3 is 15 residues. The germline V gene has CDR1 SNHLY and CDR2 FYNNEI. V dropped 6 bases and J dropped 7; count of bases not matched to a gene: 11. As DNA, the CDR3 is TGTGCCAGCAGCCGAACCGGGACAGGGGGTCGGGAGCAGTACTTC. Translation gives CASSRTGTGGREQYF.

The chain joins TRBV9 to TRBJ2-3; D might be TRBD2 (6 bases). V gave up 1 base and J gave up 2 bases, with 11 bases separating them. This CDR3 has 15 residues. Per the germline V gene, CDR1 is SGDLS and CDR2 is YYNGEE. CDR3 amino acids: CASSVWGDNTDTQYF. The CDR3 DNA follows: TGTGCCAGCAGCGTATGGGGGGATAACACAGATACGCAGTATTTT.

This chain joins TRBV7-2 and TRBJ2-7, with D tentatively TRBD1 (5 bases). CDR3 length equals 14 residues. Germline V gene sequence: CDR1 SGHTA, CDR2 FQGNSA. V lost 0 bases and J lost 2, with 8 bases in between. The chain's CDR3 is CASSLADIAYEQYF. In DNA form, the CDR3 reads TGTGCCAGCAGCTTAGCGGACATAGCCTACGAGCAGTACTTC.

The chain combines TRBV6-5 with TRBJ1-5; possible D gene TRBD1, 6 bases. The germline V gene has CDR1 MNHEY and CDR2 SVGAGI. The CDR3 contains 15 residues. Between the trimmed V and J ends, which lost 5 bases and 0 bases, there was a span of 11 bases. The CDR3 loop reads CASSAQGPSNQPQHF. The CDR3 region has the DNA TGTGCCAGCAGTGCACAGGGACCTAGCAATCAGCCCCAGCATTTT.

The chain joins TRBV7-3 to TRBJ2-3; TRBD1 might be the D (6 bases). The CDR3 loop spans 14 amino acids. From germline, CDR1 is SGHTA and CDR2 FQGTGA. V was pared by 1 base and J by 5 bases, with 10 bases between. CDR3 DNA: TGTGCCAGCAGCTTAATGCCGACAGGAGATACGCAGTATTTT. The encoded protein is CASSLMPTGDTQYF.

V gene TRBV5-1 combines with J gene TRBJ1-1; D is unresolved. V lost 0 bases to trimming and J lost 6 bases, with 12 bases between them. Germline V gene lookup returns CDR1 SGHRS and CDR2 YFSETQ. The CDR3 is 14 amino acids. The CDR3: CASSLDPEWSEAFF. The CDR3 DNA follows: TGCGCCAGCAGCTTGGACCCCGAGTGGTCTGAAGCTTTCTTT.

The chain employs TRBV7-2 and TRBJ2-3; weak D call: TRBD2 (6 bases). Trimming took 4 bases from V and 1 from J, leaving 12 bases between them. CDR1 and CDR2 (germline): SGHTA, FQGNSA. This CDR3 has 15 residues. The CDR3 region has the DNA TGTGCCAGCAGCTACCAGACGGGGGGCACAGATACGCAGTATTTT. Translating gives CASSYQTGGTDTQYF.

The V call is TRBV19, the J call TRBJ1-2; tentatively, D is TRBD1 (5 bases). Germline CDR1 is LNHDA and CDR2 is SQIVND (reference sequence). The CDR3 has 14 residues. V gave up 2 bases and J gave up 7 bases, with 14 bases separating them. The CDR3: CASSIHGGSAGYTF. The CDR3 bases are TGTGCCAGTAGTATACACGGGGGGAGCGCTGGCTACACCTTC.

CDR3 protein: CASSLGGYPLAGELFF. Here the CDR3 DNA reads TGTGCCAGCAGCTTAGGAGGGTATCCATTAGCCGGGGAGCTGTTTTTT. The chain links TRBV11-2 to TRBJ2-2; possible D gene TRBD2, 5 bases. Germline CDR1 reads SGHAT; CDR2 reads FQNNGV. V shed 1 base and J shed 6 bases, with 15 bases lying between them. The CDR3 is made up of 16 amino acids.

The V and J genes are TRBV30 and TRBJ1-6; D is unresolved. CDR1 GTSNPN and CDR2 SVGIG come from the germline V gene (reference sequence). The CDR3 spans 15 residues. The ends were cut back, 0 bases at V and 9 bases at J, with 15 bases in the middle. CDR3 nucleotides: TGTGCCTGGAGTGTGACGGCAGGCTTTCGTTCACCCCTCCACTTT. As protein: CAWSVTAGFRSPLHF.

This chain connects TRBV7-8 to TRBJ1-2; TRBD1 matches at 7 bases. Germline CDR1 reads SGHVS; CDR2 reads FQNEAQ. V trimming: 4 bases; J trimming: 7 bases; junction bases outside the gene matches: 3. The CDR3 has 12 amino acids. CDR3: CASSSTGVGYTF. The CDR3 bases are TGTGCCAGCAGCTCAACAGGGGTTGGCTACACCTTC.

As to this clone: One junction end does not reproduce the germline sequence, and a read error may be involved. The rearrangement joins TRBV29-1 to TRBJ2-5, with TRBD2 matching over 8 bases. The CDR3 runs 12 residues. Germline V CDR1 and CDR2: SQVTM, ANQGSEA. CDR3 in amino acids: CSVELSGGLHDF. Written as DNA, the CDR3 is TGCAGCGTTGAATTATCGGGGGGGCTCCACGACTTC.

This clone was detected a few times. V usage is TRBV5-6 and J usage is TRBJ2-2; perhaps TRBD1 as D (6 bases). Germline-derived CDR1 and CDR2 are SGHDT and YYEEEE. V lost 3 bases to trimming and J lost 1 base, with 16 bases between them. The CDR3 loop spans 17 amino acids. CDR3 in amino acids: CASSSWTEEMNTGELFF. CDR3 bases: TGTGCCAGCAGCTCATGGACAGAGGAGATGAACACCGGGGAGCTGTTTTTT.

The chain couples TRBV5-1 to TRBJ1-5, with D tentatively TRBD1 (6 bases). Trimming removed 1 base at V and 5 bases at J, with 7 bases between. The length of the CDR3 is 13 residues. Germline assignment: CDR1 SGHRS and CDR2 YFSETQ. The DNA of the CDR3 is TGCGCCAGCAGCTTGTACAGGGATCAGCCCCAGCATTTT. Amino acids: CASSLYRDQPQHF.

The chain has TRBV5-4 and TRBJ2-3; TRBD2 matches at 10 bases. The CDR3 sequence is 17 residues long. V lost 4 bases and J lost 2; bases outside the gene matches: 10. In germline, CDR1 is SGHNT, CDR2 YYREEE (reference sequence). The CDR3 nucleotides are TGTGCCAGCAGCCCATCAGGCGGGACTAGCGTCACAGATACGCAGTATTTT. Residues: CASSPSGGTSVTDTQYF.

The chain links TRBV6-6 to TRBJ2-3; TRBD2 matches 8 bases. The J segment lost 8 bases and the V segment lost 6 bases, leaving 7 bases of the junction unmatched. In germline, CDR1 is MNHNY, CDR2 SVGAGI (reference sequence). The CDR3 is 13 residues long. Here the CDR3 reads CASSQTSEGTQYF. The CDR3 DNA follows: TGTGCCAGCAGCCAGACTAGCGAAGGTACGCAGTATTTT.

CDR3 protein: CASRESPGQGFDVYEQYF. As DNA, the CDR3 is TGTGCCAGCAGAGAATCTCCGGGACAGGGCTTCGATGTCTACGAGCAGTACTTC. This chain links TRBV6-1 with TRBJ2-7, with 9 positions matching TRBD1. The CDR3 runs 18 residues. Germline CDR1 reads MNHNS; CDR2 reads SASEGT. V trimming: 6 bases; J trimming: 3 bases; junction bases outside the gene matches: 18.

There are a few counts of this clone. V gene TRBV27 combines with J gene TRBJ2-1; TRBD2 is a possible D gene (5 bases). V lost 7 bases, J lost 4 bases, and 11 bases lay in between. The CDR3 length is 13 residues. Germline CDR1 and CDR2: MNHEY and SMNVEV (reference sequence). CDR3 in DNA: TGTGCCAGCAATCAACTAGGATACAATGAGCAGTTCTTC. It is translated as CASNQLGYNEQFF.

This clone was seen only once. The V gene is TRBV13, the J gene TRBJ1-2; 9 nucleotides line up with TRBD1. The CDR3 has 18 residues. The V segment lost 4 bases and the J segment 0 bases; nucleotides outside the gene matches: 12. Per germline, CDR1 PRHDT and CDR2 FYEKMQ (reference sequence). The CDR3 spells CASSSKGQGQGANYGYTF. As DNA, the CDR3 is TGTGCCAGCAGCTCCAAGGGCCAGGGACAGGGAGCTAACTATGGCTACACCTTC.

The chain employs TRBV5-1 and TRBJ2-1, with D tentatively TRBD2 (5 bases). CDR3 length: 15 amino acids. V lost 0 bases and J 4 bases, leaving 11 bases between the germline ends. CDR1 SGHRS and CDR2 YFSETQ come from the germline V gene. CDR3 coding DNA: TGCGCCAGCAGCTTGGAGAGCGGTAAATACAATGAGCAGTTCTTC. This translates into CASSLESGKYNEQFF.

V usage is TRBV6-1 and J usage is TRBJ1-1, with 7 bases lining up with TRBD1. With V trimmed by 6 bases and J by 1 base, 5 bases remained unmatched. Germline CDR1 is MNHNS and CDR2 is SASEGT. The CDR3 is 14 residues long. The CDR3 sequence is CASRVGQSNTEAFF. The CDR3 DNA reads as TGTGCCAGCAGAGTGGGACAGTCGAACACTGAAGCTTTCTTT.

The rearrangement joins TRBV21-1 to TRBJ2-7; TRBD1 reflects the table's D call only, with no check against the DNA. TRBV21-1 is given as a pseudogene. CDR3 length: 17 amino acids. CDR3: CASKIGPRDRGSYEQYF. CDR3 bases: TGTGCCAGCAAAATCGGCCCCCGGGACAGGGGATCCTACGAGCAGTACTTC.